This is a list of T cell receptor beta chains from one sample in a study of T cell responses to AZD1222 COVID-19 vaccine. The assay was immunoSEQ multiplex PCR, and TCRdb's table has in-frame clones only and misses some. This table has 90,000 to 150,000 clones, about 88% appearing once. Here the sequenced sample was peripheral blood, taken on day 0 of AZD1222 vaccination. All receptors come from an adult in good health. Both conserved end residues are trimmed from each CDR3.

V gene	J gene	CDR3 protein
TRBV6-5	TRBJ1-3	ASLRFPGNTIY
TRBV3-1/TRBV3-2	TRBJ1-6	ASSQIQGGGSPLH
TRBV11-2	TRBJ1-1	ASSATGGRTEAF
TRBV19	TRBJ1-2	ASSYSEASYGYT
TRBV5-1	TRBJ1-3	ASSLVGIGNTIY
TRBV7-6	TRBJ2-2	ASSLGAGLNTGELF
TRBV5-1	TRBJ2-1	ASSAGLIPSSYNEQF
TRBV19	TRBJ1-2	ASLPRGLGYGYT
TRBV28	TRBJ1-5	ASRTGREPQH
TRBV6-5	TRBJ2-1	ASSLGLAGGHEQF
TRBV3-1/TRBV3-2	TRBJ1-6	ASEGGGSEALH
TRBV9	TRBJ1-1	ASSSTGGTEAF
TRBV9	TRBJ2-7	ASSGSAGTGSFSYEQY
TRBV10-3	TRBJ1-2	ATTGANYGYT
TRBV29-1	TRBJ2-3	SGDRGLGTDTQY
TRBV29-1	TRBJ2-7	SVTGESSYEQY
TRBV14	TRBJ2-1	ASSQWSANEQF
TRBV5-4	TRBJ2-2	ASSLGQGPGGELF
TRBV5-1	TRBJ2-2	ASSSILGRGTGELF
TRBV9	TRBJ1-4	ASSSVDRGSEKLF
TRBV24-1	TRBJ2-5	ATSTTSGTQY
TRBV11-3	TRBJ2-2	ASSSTGHNFNTGELF
TRBV28	TRBJ2-4	ASSSRTGGKNIQY
TRBV25-1	TRBJ2-5	ASSPHRGNVAETQY
TRBV5-1	TRBJ2-5	ASSTQPTVQETQY
TRBV6-1	TRBJ2-4	ASSESPGVHIQY